These T cell receptor beta chains were read from a single sample in a study of human T cells and chemical hapten exposure. MiXCR, applied by TCRdb to the RACE reads, yields one record per CDR3 protein. Altogether tens of thousands of distinct CDR3 sequences are present, more than 30% being singletons, with the ten largest covering approximately 9.1%. The source material was whole blood, sampled in connection with sensitization to the hapten diphenylcyclopropenone (DPC). These receptors all stem from a man aged 35-49 years with alopecia areata. Some clones in this sample may be carry-over from other donors' samples. Both conserved end residues are part of each CDR3. The D gene is left open where the match is weak. Only some rows state a clone size, as once, few, many or a class for expanded clones.

V gene	J gene	clone size	D gene	CDR3 protein	CDR3 DNA
TRBV4-2	TRBJ2-7	-	-	CASSPQGNSYEQYF	TGTGCCAGCAGCCCTCAGGGTAACTCCTACGAGCAGTACTTC
TRBV20-1	TRBJ2-7	few	TRBD1	CSATDRATSYEQYF	TGCAGTGCCACCGACAGGGCGACATCCTACGAGCAGTACTTC
TRBV28	TRBJ2-7	-	-	CASSLYGGGIPYEQYF	TGTGCCAGCAGTTTATACGGAGGGGGCATCCCTTACGAGCAGTACTTC
TRBV7-9	TRBJ2-3	few	TRBD2	CASTPSGRGTDTQYF	TGTGCCAGCACCCCTAGCGGGAGAGGCACAGATACGCAGTATTTT
TRBV12-3/TRBV12-4	TRBJ1-2	few	-	CASSSSNYGYTF	TGTGCCAGCAGTAGTTCTAACTATGGCTACACCTTC
TRBV7-8	TRBJ1-5	few	-	CASTVTERVGADQPQHF	TGTGCCAGCACCGTCACCGAAAGGGTAGGGGCGGATCAGCCCCAGCATTTT
TRBV20-1	TRBJ2-3	few	TRBD2	CSASSGGRASTDTQYF	TGCAGTGCTAGTAGTGGCGGGAGGGCCTCCACAGATACGCAGTATTTT
TRBV9	TRBJ1-6	-	TRBD1	CASSVGTANSPLHF	TGTGCCAGCAGCGTTGGGACAGCAAATTCACCCCTCCACTTT
TRBV7-9	TRBJ2-7	-	TRBD2	CASRREKYEQYF	TGTGCCAGCCGGCGGGAGAAGTACGAGCAGTACTTC
TRBV6-1	TRBJ1-2	-	TRBD1	CASRLSRDRGYTF	TGTGCCAGCAGGCTTTCCCGGGACAGAGGCTACACCTTC
TRBV28	TRBJ2-7	-	-	CASSLSGQGQTSYEQYF	TGTGCCAGCAGTTTATCGGGGCAGGGGCAGACCTCCTACGAGCAGTACTTC
TRBV7-9	TRBJ2-4	few	-	CASSTPEAGRGNIQYF	TGTGCCAGCAGCACCCCCGAGGCCGGGCGAGGTAACATTCAGTACTTC
TRBV28	TRBJ2-7	-	TRBD2	CASSTFGRGNYYEQYF	TGTGCCAGCAGTACCTTCGGGCGGGGGAATTACTACGAGCAGTACTTC
TRBV28	TRBJ2-5	-	-	CASSSEERLEETQYF	TGTGCCAGCAGTTCGGAGGAGAGATTAGAAGAGACCCAGTACTTC
TRBV29-1	TRBJ2-1	-	TRBD1	CSAPGQGYNEQFF	TGCAGCGCGCCGGGACAGGGCTACAATGAGCAGTTCTTC
TRBV6-5	TRBJ1-4	many	-	CASSPVTGEKLFF	TGTGCCAGCAGTCCCGTGACAGGCGAAAAACTGTTTTTT
TRBV7-2	TRBJ2-3	few	-	CASSLELLVTADTQYF	TGTGCCAGCAGCTTAGAACTATTGGTTACCGCAGATACGCAGTATTTT
TRBV28	TRBJ1-3	few	-	CASRGGTAGNTIYF	TGTGCCAGTCGGGGCGGGACGGCTGGAAACACCATATATTTT